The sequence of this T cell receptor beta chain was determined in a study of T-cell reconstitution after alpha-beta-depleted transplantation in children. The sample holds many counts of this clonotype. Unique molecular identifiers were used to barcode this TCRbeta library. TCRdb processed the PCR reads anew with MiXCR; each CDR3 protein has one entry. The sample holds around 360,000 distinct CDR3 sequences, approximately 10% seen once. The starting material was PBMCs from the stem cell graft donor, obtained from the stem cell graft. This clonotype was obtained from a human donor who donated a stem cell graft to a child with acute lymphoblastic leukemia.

The CDR3 here is CASSQVGGQGPNEQFF. Written as DNA, the CDR3 is TGTGCCAGCAGCCAAGTGGGGGGACAGGGACCCAATGAGCAGTTCTTC. V is TRBV4-2 and J is TRBJ2-1; TRBD1 matches 9 bases. The CDR3 has 16 residues. Unmatched junction bases numbered 7, after V lost 1 base and J lost 6 bases. Germline V gene lookup returns CDR1 LGHNA and CDR2 YNFKEQ.